This T cell receptor beta chain was sequenced in a study of cytomegalovirus exposure and HLA in healthy donors. The V end was cut by 0 bases, the J end by 3 bases, with 4 bases between. Germline loops: CDR1 SGHRS, CDR2 YFSETQ. The CDR3 covers 12 residues. Sequenced by immunoSEQ multiplex PCR; TCRdb stores in-frame clones only, minus some. The sample lists about 200,000 clones, approximately 80% occurring once. The rearrangement links TRBV5-1 to TRBJ2-7; D gene unclear. Sequenced input: PBMCs. This TCR was sampled from a woman younger than 45 in good health and CMV-seropositive. This CDR3 reads CASSLGDYEQYF. The CDR3 DNA is TGCGCCAGCAGCTTGGGAGACTACGAGCAGTACTTC.